This T cell receptor beta chain was identified in a study of T cell repertoires in aging, cancer and after chemotherapy. Overall study context: Donors were grouped into six age bands spanning 30 or younger through 70 or older. Healthy donor repertoires were recorded over several months to years and showed clear clonal overlap.

Amplification of TCR beta used genomic DNA extracted from peripheral blood. Multiplex touch-down PCR with TRB-A/B primers amplified rearranged V-D-J TRB sequences. TCRdb itself ran the multiplex PCR reads through MiXCR, one entry per CDR3 protein. The repertoire holds some 4,900 distinct CDR3 sequences, 25% to 30% seen once, with 6.5% to 9.5% in the top ten. Within the sample, this clonotype is medium-sized. Its antigen is not identified. Whole-study findings and limits: In cancer patients, declining TCR diversity with age involved lost richness and lost evenness. Rebound thymic output was suggested by rising median generation probability during chemotherapy in each cancer cohort.

V trimming: 5 bases; J trimming: 3 bases; junction bases outside the gene matches: 6. Germline lookup yields CDR1 LNHDA and CDR2 SQIVND (reference sequence). The CDR3 extends over 15 amino acids. What was sequenced was blood. The chain couples TRBV19 to TRBJ2-3; 9 bases align to TRBD2. The TCR originated in a human donor in good health. The CDR3 region has the DNA TGTGCCAGTAGTCTCCAGCGGGGGGATACAGATACGCAGTATTTT. Translation gives CASSLQRGDTDTQYF. Combining the CDR3 with reference TRBV19 and TRBJ2-3 gives the whole variable domain DGGITQSPKYLFRKEGQNVTLSCEQNLNHDAMYWYRQDPGQGLRLIYYSQIVNDFQKGDIAEGYSVSREKKESFPLTVTSAQKNPTAFYLCASSLQRGDTDTQYFGPGTRLTVL.